This T cell receptor (beta chain) came from a study of patients and donors after allogeneic stem cell transplantation. This clonotype was counted ten times or more. One entry per CDR3 protein, called by TCRdb with MiXCR from the RT-PCR reads. The data show approximately 170,000 distinct CDR3 sequences, with 24% seen just once and more than 25% held by the top ten. The V gene's germline CDR1 is SGHRS and CDR2 YFSETQ. V lost 2 bases and J 6 bases, leaving 8 bases between the germline ends. The CDR3 loop spans 12 amino acids. The source of this sequence is a human donor who was either an allogeneic HSCT recipient or a stem cell or donor lymphocyte infusion donor (not recorded which). It is not recorded whose cells these are; they may come from a transplant donor. The J gene is TRBJ1-2, the V gene TRBV5-1; D perhaps matches TRBD1 (6 bases). The sample taken for sequencing was blood, either unsorted or a sorted T cell fraction (not recorded which). DNA of the CDR3: TGCGCCAGCAGCTTAGGGGGAAATGGCTACACCTTC. Its translation: CASSLGGNGYTF.